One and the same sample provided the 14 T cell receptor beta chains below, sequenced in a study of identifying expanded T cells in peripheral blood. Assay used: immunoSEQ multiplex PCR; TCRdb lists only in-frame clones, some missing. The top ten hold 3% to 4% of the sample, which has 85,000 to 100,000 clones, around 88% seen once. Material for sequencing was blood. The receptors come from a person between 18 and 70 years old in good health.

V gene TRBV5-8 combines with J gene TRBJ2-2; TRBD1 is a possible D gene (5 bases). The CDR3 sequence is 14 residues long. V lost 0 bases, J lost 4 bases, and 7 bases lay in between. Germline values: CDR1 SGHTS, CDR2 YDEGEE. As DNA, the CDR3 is TGTGCCAGCAGCTTGGGACAGTTCACCGGGGAGCTGTTTTTT. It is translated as CASSLGQFTGELFF. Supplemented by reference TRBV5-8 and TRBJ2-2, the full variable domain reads EAGVTQSPTHLIKTRGQQATLRCSPISGHTSVYWYQQALGLGLQFLLWYDEGEERNRGNFPPRFSGRQFPNYSSELNVNALELEDSALYLCASSLGQFTGELFFGEGSRLTVL.

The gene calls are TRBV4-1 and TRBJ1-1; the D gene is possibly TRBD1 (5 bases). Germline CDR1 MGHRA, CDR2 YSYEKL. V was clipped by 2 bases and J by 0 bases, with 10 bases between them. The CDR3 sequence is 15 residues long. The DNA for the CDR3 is TGCGCCAGCAGCCAATTACCAGGGCTGAACACTGAAGCTTTCTTT. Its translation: CASSQLPGLNTEAFF.

CDR3 region: CASSDSYEQYF. DNA for the CDR3: TGCGCCAGTTCAGATTCCTACGAGCAGTACTTC. The rearrangement joins TRBV5-1 to TRBJ2-5, with D uncertain. The J call could be wrong; TRBJ2-7 is a better fit for the DNA end. The CDR3 totals 11 residues. Germline V gene data show CDR1 as SGHRS and CDR2 as YFSETQ.

The CDR3 protein is CASSMGRVLFNEQFF. The CDR3 DNA follows: TGTGCCAGTAGTATGGGCCGAGTCCTATTTAATGAGCAGTTCTTC. V usage is TRBV19 and J usage is TRBJ2-1; no reliable D call. This CDR3 is built from 15 residues. The germline V and J ends were trimmed by 3 bases and 7 bases, with 16 bases remaining between them. From germline, CDR1 is LNHDA and CDR2 SQIVND (reference sequence). Drawing the rest from reference TRBV19 and TRBJ2-1, the complete variable domain is DGGITQSPKYLFRKEGQNVTLSCEQNLNHDAMYWYRQDPGQGLRLIYYSQIVNDFQKGDIAEGYSVSREKKESFPLTVTSAQKNPTAFYLCASSMGRVLFNEQFFGPGTRLTVL.

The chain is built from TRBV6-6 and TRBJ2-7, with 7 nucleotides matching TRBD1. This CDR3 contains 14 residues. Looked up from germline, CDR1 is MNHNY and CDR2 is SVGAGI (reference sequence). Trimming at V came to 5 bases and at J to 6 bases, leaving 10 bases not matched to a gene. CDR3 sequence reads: CASSRTGDSTEQYF. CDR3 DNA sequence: TGTGCCAGCAGTCGTACAGGGGATTCGACCGAGCAGTACTTC.

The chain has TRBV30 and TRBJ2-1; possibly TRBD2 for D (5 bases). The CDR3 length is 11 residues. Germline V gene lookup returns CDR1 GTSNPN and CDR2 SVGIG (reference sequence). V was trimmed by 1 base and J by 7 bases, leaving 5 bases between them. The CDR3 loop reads CAWSGGNEQFF. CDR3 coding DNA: TGTGCCTGGAGTGGAGGGAATGAGCAGTTCTTC.

The CDR3 spells CASSPTGQGREKLFF. CDR3 nucleotides: TGTGCCAGCTCACCGACTGGACAGGGGAGGGAAAAACTGTTTTTT. V gene TRBV18 combines with J gene TRBJ1-4, with 9 nucleotides matching TRBD1. V lost 3 bases to trimming and J lost 8 bases; unmatched junction nucleotides: 7. Germline CDR1 reads KGHSH; CDR2 reads LQKENI. CDR3 length: 15 amino acids.

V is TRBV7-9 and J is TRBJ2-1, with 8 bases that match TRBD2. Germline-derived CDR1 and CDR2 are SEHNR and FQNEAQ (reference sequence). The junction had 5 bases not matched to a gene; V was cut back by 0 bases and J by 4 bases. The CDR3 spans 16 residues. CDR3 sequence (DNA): TGTGCCAGCAGCTTAGCGGGCGGGAGGATATACAATGAGCAGTTCTTC. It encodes CASSLAGGRIYNEQFF.

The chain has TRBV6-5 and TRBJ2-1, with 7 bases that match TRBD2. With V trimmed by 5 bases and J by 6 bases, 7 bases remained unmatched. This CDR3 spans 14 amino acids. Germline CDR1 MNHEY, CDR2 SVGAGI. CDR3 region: CASSSGAAPNEQFF. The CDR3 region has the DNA TGTGCCAGCAGTAGCGGGGCGGCCCCCAATGAGCAGTTCTTC.

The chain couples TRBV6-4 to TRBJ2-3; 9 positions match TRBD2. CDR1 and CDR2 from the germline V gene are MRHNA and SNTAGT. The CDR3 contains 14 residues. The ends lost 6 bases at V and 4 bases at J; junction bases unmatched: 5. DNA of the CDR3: TGTGCCAGCAGCCCGGCGGGGGGGCCAGATACGCAGTATTTT. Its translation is CASSPAGGPDTQYF.

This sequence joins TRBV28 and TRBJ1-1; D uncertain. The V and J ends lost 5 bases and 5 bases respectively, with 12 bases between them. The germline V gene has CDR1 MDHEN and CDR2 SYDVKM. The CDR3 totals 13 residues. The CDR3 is CASSPPARTEAFF. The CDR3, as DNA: TGTGCCAGCAGTCCCCCGGCTAGGACTGAAGCTTTCTTT.

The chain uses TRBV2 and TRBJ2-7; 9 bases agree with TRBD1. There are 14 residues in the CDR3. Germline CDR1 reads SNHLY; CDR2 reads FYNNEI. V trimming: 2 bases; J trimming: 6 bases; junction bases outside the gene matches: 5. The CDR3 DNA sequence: TGTGCCAGCAGTGAACGGGACAGGGCTCGCGAGCAGTACTTC. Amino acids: CASSERDRAREQYF. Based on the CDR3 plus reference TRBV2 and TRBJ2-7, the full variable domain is EPEVTQTPSHQVTQMGQEVILRCVPISNHLYFYWYRQILGQKVEFLVSFYNNEISEKSEIFDDQFSVERPDGSNFTLKIRSTKLEDSAMYFCASSERDRAREQYFGPGTRLTVT.

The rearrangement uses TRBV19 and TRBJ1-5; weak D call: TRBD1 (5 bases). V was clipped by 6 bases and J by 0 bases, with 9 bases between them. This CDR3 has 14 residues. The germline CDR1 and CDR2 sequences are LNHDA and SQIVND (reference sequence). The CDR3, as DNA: TGTGCCAGTAGCGACAGTTATAGCAATCAGCCCCAGCATTTT. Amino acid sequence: CASSDSYSNQPQHF.

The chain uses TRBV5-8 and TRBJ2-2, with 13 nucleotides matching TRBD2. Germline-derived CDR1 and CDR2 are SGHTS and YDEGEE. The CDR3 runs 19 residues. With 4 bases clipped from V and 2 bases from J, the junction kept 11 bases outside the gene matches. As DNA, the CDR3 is TGTGCCAGCAGCCTCGGACTAGCGGGAGATATTTTAAACACCGGGGAGCTGTTTTTT. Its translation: CASSLGLAGDILNTGELFF.